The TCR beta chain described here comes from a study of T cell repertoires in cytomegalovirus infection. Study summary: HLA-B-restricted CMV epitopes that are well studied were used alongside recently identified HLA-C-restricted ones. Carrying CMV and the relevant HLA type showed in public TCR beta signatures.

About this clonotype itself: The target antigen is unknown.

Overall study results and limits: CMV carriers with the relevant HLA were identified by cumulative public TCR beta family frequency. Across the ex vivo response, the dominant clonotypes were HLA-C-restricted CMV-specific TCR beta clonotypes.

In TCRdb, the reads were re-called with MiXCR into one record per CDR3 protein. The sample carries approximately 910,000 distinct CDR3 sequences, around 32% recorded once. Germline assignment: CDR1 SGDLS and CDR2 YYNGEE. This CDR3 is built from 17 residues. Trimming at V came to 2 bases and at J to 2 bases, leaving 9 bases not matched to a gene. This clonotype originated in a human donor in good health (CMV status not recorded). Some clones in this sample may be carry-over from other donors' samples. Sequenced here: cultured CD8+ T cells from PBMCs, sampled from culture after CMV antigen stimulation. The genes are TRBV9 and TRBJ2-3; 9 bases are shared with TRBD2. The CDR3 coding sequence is TGTGCCAGCAGCGTCTACCTCGGGACTAGCCTCACAGATACGCAGTATTTT. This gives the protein CASSVYLGTSLTDTQYF.